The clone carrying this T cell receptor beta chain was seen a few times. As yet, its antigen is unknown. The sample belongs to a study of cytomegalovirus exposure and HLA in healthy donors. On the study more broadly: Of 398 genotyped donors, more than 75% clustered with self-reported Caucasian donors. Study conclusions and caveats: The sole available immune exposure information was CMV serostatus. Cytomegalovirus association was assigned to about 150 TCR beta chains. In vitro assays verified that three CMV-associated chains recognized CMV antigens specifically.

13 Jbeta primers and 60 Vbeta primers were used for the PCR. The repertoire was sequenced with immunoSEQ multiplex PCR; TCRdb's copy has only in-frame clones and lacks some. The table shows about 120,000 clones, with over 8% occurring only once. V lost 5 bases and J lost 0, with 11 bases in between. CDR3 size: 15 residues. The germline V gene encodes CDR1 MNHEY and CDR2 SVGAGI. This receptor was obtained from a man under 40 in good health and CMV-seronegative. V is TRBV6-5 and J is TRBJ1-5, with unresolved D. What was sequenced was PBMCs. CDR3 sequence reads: CASSPREYSNQPQHF. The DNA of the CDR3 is TGTGCCAGCAGTCCCCGGGAGTATAGCAATCAGCCCCAGCATTTT.